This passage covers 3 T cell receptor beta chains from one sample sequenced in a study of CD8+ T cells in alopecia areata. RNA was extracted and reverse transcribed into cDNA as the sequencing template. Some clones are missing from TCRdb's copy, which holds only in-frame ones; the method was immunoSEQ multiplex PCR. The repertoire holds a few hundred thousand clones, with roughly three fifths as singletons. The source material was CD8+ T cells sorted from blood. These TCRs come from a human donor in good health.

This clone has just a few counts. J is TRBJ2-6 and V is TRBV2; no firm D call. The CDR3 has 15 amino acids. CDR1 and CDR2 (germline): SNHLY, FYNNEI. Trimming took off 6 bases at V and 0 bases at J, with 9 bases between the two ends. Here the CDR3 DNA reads TGTGCCAGCAGCCCAATGGCCTCTGGGGCCAACGTCCTGACTTTC. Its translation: CASSPMASGANVLTF. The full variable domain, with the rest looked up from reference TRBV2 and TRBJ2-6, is EPEVTQTPSHQVTQMGQEVILRCVPISNHLYFYWYRQILGQKVEFLVSFYNNEISEKSEIFDDQFSVERPDGSNFTLKIRSTKLEDSAMYFCASSPMASGANVLTFGAGSRLTVL.

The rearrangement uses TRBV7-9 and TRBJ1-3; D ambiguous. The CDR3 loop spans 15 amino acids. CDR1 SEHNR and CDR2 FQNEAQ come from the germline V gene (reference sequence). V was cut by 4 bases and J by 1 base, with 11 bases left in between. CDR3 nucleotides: TGTGCCAGCAGCTCCCCCCCGGCTTCTGGAAACACCATATATTTT. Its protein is CASSSPPASGNTIYF. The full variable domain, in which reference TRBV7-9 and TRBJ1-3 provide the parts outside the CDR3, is DTGVSQNPRHKITKRGQNVTFRCDPISEHNRLYWYRQTLGQGPEFLTYFQNEAQLEKSRLLSDRFSAERPKGSFSTLEIQRTEQGDSAMYLCASSSPPASGNTIYFGEGSWLTVV.

The CDR3 nucleotides are TGTGCCAGCAGTATCAATGACAGAGGGGGCACAGATACGCAGTATTTT. It specifies CASSINDRGGTDTQYF. This chain links TRBV27 with TRBJ2-3; either TRBD1 or TRBD2 may supply D (5 bases each). CDR1 is MNHEY and CDR2 is SMNVEV in the germline V gene (reference sequence). The CDR3 loop spans 16 amino acids. V was clipped by 5 bases and J by 1 base, with 16 bases between them.